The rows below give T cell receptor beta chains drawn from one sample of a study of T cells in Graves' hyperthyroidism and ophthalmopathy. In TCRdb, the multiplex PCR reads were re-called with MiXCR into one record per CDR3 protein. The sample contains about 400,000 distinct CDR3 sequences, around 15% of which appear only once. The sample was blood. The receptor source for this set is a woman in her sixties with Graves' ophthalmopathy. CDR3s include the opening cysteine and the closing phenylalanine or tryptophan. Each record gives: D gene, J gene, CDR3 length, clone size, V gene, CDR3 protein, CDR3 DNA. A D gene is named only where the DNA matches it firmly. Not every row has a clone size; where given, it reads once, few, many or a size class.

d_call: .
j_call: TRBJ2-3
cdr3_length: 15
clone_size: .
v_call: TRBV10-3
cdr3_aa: CAISESGGSTDTQYF
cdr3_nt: TGTGCCATCAGTGAGTCGGGCGGATCCACAGATACGCAGTATTTT

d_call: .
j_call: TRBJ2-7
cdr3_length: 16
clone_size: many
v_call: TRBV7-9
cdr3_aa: CASSFDGQGGSYEQYF
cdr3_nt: TGTGCCAGCAGCTTCGACGGCCAGGGGGGCTCCTACGAGCAGTACTTC

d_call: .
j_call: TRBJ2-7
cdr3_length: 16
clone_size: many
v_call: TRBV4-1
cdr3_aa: CASSQEARRPSYEQYF
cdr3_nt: TGCGCCAGCAGCCAAGAGGCTCGACGGCCTTCCTACGAGCAGTACTTC

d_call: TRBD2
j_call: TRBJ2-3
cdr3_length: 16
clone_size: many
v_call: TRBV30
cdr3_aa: CAWSVAGVGGTDTQYF
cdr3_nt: TGTGCCTGGAGTGTGGCGGGAGTAGGGGGCACAGATACGCAGTATTTT

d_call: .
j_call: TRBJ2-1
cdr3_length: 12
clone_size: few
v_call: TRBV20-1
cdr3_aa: CSARLRPGEQFF
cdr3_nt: TGCAGTGCTAGATTGCGGCCCGGTGAGCAGTTCTTC

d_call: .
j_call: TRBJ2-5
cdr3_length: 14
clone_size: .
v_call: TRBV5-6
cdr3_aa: CASSRPGPSRSQYF
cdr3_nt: TGTGCCAGCAGCCGCCCGGGCCCCAGCAGGTCCCAGTACTTC

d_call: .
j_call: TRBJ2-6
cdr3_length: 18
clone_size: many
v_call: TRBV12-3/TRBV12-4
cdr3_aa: CASSPWTGGALKANVLTF
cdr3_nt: TGTGCCAGCAGTCCTTGGACAGGAGGGGCCTTGAAGGCCAACGTCCTGACTTTC

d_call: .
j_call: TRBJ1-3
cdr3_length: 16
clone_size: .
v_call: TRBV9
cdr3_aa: CASSVWDNYSGNTIYF
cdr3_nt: TGTGCCAGCAGCGTATGGGACAACTACTCTGGAAACACCATATATTTT

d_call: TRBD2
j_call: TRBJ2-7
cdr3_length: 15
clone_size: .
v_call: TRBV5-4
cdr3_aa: CASSLALAGAHEQYF
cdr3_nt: TGTGCCAGCAGCTTGGCTTTAGCGGGAGCCCACGAGCAGTACTTC

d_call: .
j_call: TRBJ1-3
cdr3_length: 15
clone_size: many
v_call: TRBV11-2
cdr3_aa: CASSPESAYGNTIYF
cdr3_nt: TGTGCCAGCAGCCCAGAAAGCGCTTATGGAAACACCATATATTTT

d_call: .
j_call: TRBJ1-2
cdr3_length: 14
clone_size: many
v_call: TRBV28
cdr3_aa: CASSLAPLGRGYTF
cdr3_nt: TGTGCCAGCAGTTTAGCCCCCCTAGGGAGAGGCTACACCTTC

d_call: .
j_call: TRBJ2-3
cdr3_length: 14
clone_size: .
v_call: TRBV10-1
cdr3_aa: CASSASSGTDTQYF
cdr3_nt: TGCGCCAGCAGTGCGTCTAGCGGCACAGATACGCAGTATTTT

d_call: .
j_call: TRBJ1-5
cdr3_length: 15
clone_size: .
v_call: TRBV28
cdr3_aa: CASGFPSRSNQPQHF
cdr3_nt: TGTGCCAGCGGGTTTCCCAGTAGGAGCAATCAGCCCCAGCATTTT

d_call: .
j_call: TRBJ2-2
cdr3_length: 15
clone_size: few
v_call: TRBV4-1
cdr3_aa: CASSPRQLNTGELFF
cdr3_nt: TGCGCCAGCAGCCCCAGACAGCTGAACACCGGGGAGCTGTTTTTT

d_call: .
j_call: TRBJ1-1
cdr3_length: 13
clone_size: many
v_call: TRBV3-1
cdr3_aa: CASSQGRITEAFF
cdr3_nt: TGTGCCAGCAGCCAAGGACGGATCACTGAAGCTTTCTTT

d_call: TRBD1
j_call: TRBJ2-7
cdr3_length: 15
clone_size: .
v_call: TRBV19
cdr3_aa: CASSSRQGVSYEQYF
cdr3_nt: TGTGCCAGTAGTTCCCGACAGGGTGTGTCCTACGAGCAGTACTTC

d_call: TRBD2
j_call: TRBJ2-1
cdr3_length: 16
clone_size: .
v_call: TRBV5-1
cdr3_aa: CASSLAGGTSYNEQFF
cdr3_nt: TGCGCCAGCAGCTTGGCCGGGGGGACCTCCTACAATGAGCAGTTCTTC

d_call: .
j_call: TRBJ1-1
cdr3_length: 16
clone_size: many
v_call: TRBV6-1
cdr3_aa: CASSEAPGRPNTEAFF
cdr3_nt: TGTGCCAGCAGTGAAGCCCCTGGGAGGCCGAACACTGAAGCTTTCTTT

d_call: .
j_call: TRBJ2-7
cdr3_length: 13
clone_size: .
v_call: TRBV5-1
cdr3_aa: CASGLGGSYEQYF
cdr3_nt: TGCGCCAGCGGCTTGGGGGGTTCCTACGAGCAGTACTTC

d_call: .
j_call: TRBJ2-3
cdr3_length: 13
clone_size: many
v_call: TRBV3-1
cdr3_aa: CASSQRGRAGPYF
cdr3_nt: .

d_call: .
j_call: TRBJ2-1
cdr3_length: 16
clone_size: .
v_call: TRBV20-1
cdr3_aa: CSARGYSASSYNEQFF
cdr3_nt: TGCAGTGCTAGAGGGTATAGTGCGAGCTCCTACAATGAGCAGTTCTTC

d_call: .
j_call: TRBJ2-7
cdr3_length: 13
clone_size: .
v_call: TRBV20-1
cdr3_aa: CSASSELTYEQYF
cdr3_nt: TGCAGTGCTTCGTCAGAGCTCACCTACGAGCAGTACTTC

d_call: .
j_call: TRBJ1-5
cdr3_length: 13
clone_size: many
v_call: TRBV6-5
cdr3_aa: CASSYSSNQPQHF
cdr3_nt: TGTGCCAGCAGTTACTCAAGCAATCAGCCCCAGCATTTT

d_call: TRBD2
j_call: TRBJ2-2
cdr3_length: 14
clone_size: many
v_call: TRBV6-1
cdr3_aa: CASRGLAGGGELFF
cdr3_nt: TGTGCCAGCAGGGGACTAGCGGGAGGGGGGGAGCTGTTTTTT

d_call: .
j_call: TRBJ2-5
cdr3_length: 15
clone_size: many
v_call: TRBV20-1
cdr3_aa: CSARDLRRAGETQYF
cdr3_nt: TGCAGTGCTAGAGATCTGAGGAGGGCCGGAGAGACCCAGTACTTC

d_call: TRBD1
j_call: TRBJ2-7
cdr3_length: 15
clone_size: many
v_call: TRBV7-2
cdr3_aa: CASSSTGGGTYEQYF
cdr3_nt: TGTGCCAGCAGCTCTACAGGGGGAGGAACTTACGAGCAGTACTTC

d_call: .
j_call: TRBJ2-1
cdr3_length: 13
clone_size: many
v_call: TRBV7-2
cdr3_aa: CASSLGLNNEQFF
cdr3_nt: TGTGCCAGCAGTTTAGGACTAAACAATGAGCAGTTCTTC

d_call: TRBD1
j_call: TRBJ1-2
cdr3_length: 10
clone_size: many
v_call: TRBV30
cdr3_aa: CVGGCYGYTF
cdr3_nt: TGTGTAGGGGGCTGCTATGGCTACACCTTC

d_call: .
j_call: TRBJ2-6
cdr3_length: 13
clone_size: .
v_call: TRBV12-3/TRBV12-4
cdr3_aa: CASSFRGANVLTF
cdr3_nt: TGTGCCAGCAGTTTTAGGGGGGCCAACGTCCTGACTTTC

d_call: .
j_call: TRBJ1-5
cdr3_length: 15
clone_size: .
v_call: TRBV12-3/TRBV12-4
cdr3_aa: CASSLGGGRDQPQHF
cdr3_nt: TGTGCCAGCAGTCTGGGGGGAGGGAGGGATCAGCCCCAGCATTTT

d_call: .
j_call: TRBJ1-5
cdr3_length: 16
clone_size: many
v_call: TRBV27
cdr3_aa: CASSLSRGEGNQPQHF
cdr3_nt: TGTGCCAGCAGTTTAAGCAGGGGAGAGGGGAATCAGCCCCAGCATTTT

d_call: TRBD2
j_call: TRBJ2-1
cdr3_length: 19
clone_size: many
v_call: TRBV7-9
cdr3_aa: CASSLGSGTSGRVYNEQFF
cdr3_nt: TGTGCCAGCAGCCTGGGGTCCGGGACTAGCGGGAGGGTCTACAATGAGCAGTTCTTC

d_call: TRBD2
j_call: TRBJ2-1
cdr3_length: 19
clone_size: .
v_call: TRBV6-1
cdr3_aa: CASSASTGELAGLYNEQFF
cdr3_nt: TGTGCCAGCAGTGCATCGACAGGAGAACTAGCGGGGCTATACAATGAGCAGTTCTTC

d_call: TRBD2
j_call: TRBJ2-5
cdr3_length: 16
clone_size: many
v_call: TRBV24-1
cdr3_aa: CATSARPAGVWETQYF
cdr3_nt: TGTGCCACCAGTGCCCGCCCAGCGGGAGTATGGGAGACCCAGTACTTC

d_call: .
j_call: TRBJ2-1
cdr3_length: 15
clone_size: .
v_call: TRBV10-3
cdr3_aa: CAISDNHRGGNEQFF
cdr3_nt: TGTGCCATCAGTGATAACCACCGGGGCGGGAATGAGCAGTTCTTC

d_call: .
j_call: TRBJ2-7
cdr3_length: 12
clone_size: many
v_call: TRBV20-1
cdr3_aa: CSAGTGSYEQYF
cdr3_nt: TGCAGTGCCGGGACGGGTTCCTACGAGCAGTACTTC